What follows is one TCR beta chain and its context. Trimming took off 2 bases at V and 1 base at J, with 8 bases between the two ends. Per the germline V gene, CDR1 is MNHEY and CDR2 is SVGAGI. The CDR3 length is 14 residues. The record originates from a study of technical replicates of blood from a handful of donors. Assay used: immunoSEQ multiplex PCR; TCRdb lists only in-frame clones, some missing. The data contain more than 70,000 clones, under 95% of them singletons. This clonotype was sampled from a human donor in good health. V gene TRBV6-5 combines with J gene TRBJ1-2, with D hard to call. What was sequenced was T cells isolated from PBMCs. CDR3 residues: CASSYQQSNYGYTF. The DNA of the CDR3 is TGTGCCAGCAGTTACCAACAGAGTAACTATGGCTACACCTTC.